The clone carrying this T cell receptor (beta chain) appeared a few times. As yet, its antigen is unknown. These data originate in a study of blood T cells in healthy people across ages. Overall study: In model experiments, template switching was able to capture about one barcoded beta molecule for every two T cells that were present.

Broader study findings: Strong correlation was found linking TCR beta diversity to naive T cell percentage. One million T cells yielded diversity estimates that were considered underestimates.

From germline, CDR1 is SQVTM and CDR2 ANQGSEA. This CDR3 has 17 amino acids. The ends were cut back, 0 bases at V and 2 bases at J, with 19 bases in the middle. For the second PCR, which ran for about 7 to 11 cycles, a sample-barcoded 5' primer and a J-beta primer mix were used. TCRdb passed the 5' RACE reads through MiXCR, listing each CDR3 protein once. The sample yields around 1,000,000 distinct CDR3 sequences, more than 30% seen once. The TCR was taken from a man aged 18 to 35 in good health. The chain carries TRBV29-1 and TRBJ1-2; D is unclear. The sample was blood. The CDR3 DNA follows: TGCAGCGTTGAAGATCGAGGCAGTTCGTCCCTGAACTATGGCTACACCTTC. Residues: CSVEDRGSSSLNYGYTF.